This passage covers 23 T cell receptor beta chains from one sample sequenced in a study of long-term antiretroviral therapy in people with HIV. Version v3.0 of the immunoSEQ assay was performed at survey level. The assay was immunoSEQ multiplex PCR, and TCRdb's table has in-frame clones only and misses some. Of about 25,000 clones in the sample, roughly four fifths were seen once. This material consisted of unsorted PBMCs, taken 2.9 years after starting antiretroviral therapy. These receptors originate from a man aged 45-60 years with HIV.

The gene calls are TRBV9 and TRBJ2-1; 8 nucleotides align to TRBD2. Trimming took 1 base from V and 7 from J; bases not matched to a gene: 10. The length of the CDR3 is 16 residues. Germline CDR1 reads SGDLS; CDR2 reads YYNGEE. The CDR3 bases are TGTGCCAGCAGCGTACCCCCTAGCGGGTGGATGAATGAGCAGTTCTTC. Its protein is CASSVPPSGWMNEQFF. The variable domain in full, with the rest retrieved from reference TRBV9 and TRBJ2-1, is DSGVTQTPKHLITATGQRVTLRCSPRSGDLSVYWYQQSLDQGLQFLIQYYNGEERAKGNILERFSAQQFPDLHSELNLSSLELGDSALYFCASSVPPSGWMNEQFFGPGTRLTVL.

The chain couples TRBV7-8 to TRBJ1-2; 7 positions agree with TRBD1. Germline CDR1 and CDR2: SGHVS and FQNEAQ. The length of the CDR3 is 18 residues. V dropped 5 bases and J dropped 5; count of bases not matched to a gene: 20. The CDR3 loop is CASSPGGGIGSQMYGYTF. Written as DNA, the CDR3 is TGTGCCAGCAGCCCCGGAGGGGGCATTGGTTCCCAGATGTATGGCTACACCTTC.

Only a few counts were recorded for this clone. The chain couples TRBV30 to TRBJ2-7; 7 bases agree with TRBD1. The CDR3 spans 12 residues. CDR1 and CDR2 from the germline V gene are GTSNPN and SVGIG (reference sequence). The junction had 5 bases not matched to a gene; V was cut back by 7 bases and J by 2 bases. The CDR3 protein is CAFGQVPYEQYF. CDR3 in DNA: TGTGCCTTCGGACAGGTACCCTACGAGCAGTACTTC.

The table lists this clone with a count of one. The genes are TRBV5-1 and TRBJ2-1; a weak D match, TRBD1 (7 bases). The CDR3 contains 15 residues. The V gene's germline CDR1 is SGHRS and CDR2 YFSETQ. V lost 4 bases and J lost 2, with 13 bases in between. The DNA of the CDR3 is TGCGCCAGCAGCGTAGACAGGGAGGCCTACAATGAGCAGTTCTTC. This gives the protein CASSVDREAYNEQFF.

The chain employs TRBV13 and TRBJ1-6, with D possibly TRBD1 on 6 matching bases. The CDR3 has 15 amino acids. CDR1 PRHDT and CDR2 FYEKMQ come from the germline V gene (reference sequence). Trimming cost V 8 bases and J 0 bases, with 11 bases left between them. The CDR3 sequence is CASAKGGSYNSPLHF. DNA of the CDR3: TGTGCCAGCGCCAAAGGGGGCTCCTATAATTCACCCCTCCACTTT.

The sample holds a few counts of this clone. The V and J genes are TRBV5-1 and TRBJ2-7; TRBD2 aligns across 9 bases. Germline loops: CDR1 SGHRS, CDR2 YFSETQ. The CDR3 is made up of 15 amino acids. With 3 bases clipped from V and 7 bases from J, the junction kept 11 bases outside the gene matches. The CDR3 bases are TGCGCCAGCAGCTCCCCTGAGGCGGGGGGGCGAGAGCAGTACTTC. Amino acids: CASSSPEAGGREQYF.

The V gene is TRBV11-2, the J gene TRBJ1-1; D may be TRBD1 (5 bases). There are 15 residues in the CDR3. The germline CDR1 and CDR2 sequences are SGHAT and FQNNGV. V was clipped by 8 bases and J by 11 bases, with 27 bases between them. This CDR3 is CASCSPHQGVGSAFF. In DNA, the CDR3 is TGTGCCAGCTGCTCACCCCATCAGGGAGTGGGTTCGGCTTTCTTT.

The chain couples TRBV11-2 to TRBJ2-3; 7 bases are shared with TRBD2. V shed 8 bases, J shed 9 bases, and the junction held 5 bases outside the gene matches. The CDR3 extends over 11 amino acids. Germline V gene sequence: CDR1 SGHAT, CDR2 FQNNGV. The CDR3 sequence is CASVGRGTQYF. CDR3 DNA sequence: TGTGCCAGCGTTGGGAGGGGCACGCAGTATTTT. Based on the CDR3 plus reference TRBV11-2 and TRBJ2-3, the full variable domain is EAGVAQSPRYKIIEKRQSVAFWCNPISGHATLYWYQQILGQGPKLLIQFQNNGVVDDSQLPKDRFSAERLKGVDSTLKIQPAKLEDSAVYLCASVGRGTQYFGPGTRLTVL.

V is TRBV5-8 and J is TRBJ2-2; maybe TRBD1 (6 bases). Trimming removed 1 base from V and 1 base from J, with 11 bases in between. In germline, CDR1 is SGHTS, CDR2 YDEGEE. The CDR3 extends over 16 amino acids. The CDR3 is CASSLTRTENTGELFF. As DNA, the CDR3 is TGTGCCAGCAGCTTGACAAGGACAGAGAACACCGGGGAGCTGTTTTTT.

This clone was counted once. V usage is TRBV6-5 and J usage is TRBJ2-4; possible D gene TRBD1, 5 bases. The germline V and J ends were trimmed by 3 bases and 16 bases, with 22 bases remaining between them. This CDR3 spans 14 amino acids. Germline V gives CDR1 MNHEY, CDR2 SVGAGI. The CDR3 spells CASSYTGPLGSLYF. Here the CDR3 DNA reads TGTGCCAGCAGTTATACAGGCCCCTTAGGATCCCTTTACTTC.

The chain joins TRBV25-1 to TRBJ1-4; no firm D call. V gave up 3 bases and J gave up 4 bases, with 12 bases separating them. This CDR3 region has 15 residues. Germline values: CDR1 MGHDK, CDR2 SYGVNS. CDR3 amino acids: CASSDFRLLNEKLFF. The CDR3 region has the DNA TGTGCCAGCAGTGATTTCAGGCTACTTAATGAAAAACTGTTTTTT.

The genes are TRBV4-1 and TRBJ1-4; D gene ambiguous. V lost 4 bases to trimming and J lost 5 bases, with 11 bases between them. The CDR3 has 14 residues. The V gene's germline CDR1 is MGHRA and CDR2 YSYEKL. CDR3 nucleotide sequence: TGCGCCAGCAGCCTCCGGGCTCTCAATGAAAAACTGTTTTTT. Its translation: CASSLRALNEKLFF.

The chain joins TRBV11-2 to TRBJ2-3; D is uncertain. The ends were cut back, 0 bases at V and 4 bases at J, with 2 bases in the middle. This CDR3 region has 12 residues. Germline V gives CDR1 SGHAT, CDR2 FQNNGV. CDR3 in DNA: TGTGCCAGCAGCTTAGATTCAGATACGCAGTATTTT. It translates to CASSLDSDTQYF.

The CDR3 DNA is TGTGCCACCAGCAGGGGACAGGGGTACAATGAGCAGTTCTTC. Protein: CATSRGQGYNEQFF. The V and J genes are TRBV15 and TRBJ2-1, with 10 bases that match TRBD1. Trimming cost V 3 bases and J 4 bases; bases outside gene matches: 0. The CDR3 totals 14 residues. Germline-derived CDR1 and CDR2 are LNHNV and YYDKDF (reference sequence). Combining the CDR3 with reference TRBV15 and TRBJ2-1 gives the whole variable domain DAMVIQNPRYQVTQFGKPVTLSCSQTLNHNVMYWYQQKSSQAPKLLFHYYDKDFNNEADTPDNFQSRRPNTSFCFLDIRSPGLGDTAMYLCATSRGQGYNEQFFGPGTRLTVL.

The chain has TRBV4-3 and TRBJ2-1; TRBD1 matches 10 bases. The length of the CDR3 is 17 residues. CDR1 and CDR2 (germline): LGHNA, YSLEER. V trimming: 0 bases; J trimming: 8 bases; junction bases outside the gene matches: 10. The CDR3 coding sequence is TGCGCCAGCAGCCAAGATGGGGGACAGGGGAGCACGTATGAGCAGTTCTTC. Translating it yields CASSQDGGQGSTYEQFF.

This chain joins TRBV10-3 and TRBJ1-5; D not resolved. The V end lost 7 bases, the J end lost 5 bases, and 12 bases lay between the germline ends. Germline V gene lookup returns CDR1 ENHRY and CDR2 SYGVKD. The CDR3 runs 13 residues. The CDR3 here is CAIKEGDYQPQHF. CDR3 DNA sequence: TGTGCCATCAAAGAGGGAGACTATCAGCCCCAGCATTTT.

The genes are TRBV5-5 and TRBJ1-5, with no clear D. Germline lookup yields CDR1 SGHKS and CDR2 YYEKEE (reference sequence). V was clipped by 4 bases and J by 5 bases, with 13 bases between them. CDR3 length: 14 residues. Here the CDR3 DNA reads TGTGCCAGCAGCCCTACGGAAGGTTATCAGCCCCAGCATTTT. Its translation is CASSPTEGYQPQHF. Drawing the rest from reference TRBV5-5 and TRBJ1-5, the complete variable domain is DAGVTQSPTHLIKTRGQQVTLRCSPISGHKSVSWYQQVLGQGPQFIFQYYEKEERGRGNFPDRFSARQFPNYSSELNVNALLLGDSALYLCASSPTEGYQPQHFGDGTRLSIL.

The chain combines TRBV5-1 with TRBJ1-4, with D possibly being TRBD1 (6 bases). CDR3 length: 18 amino acids. V was trimmed by 5 bases and J by 0 bases, leaving 20 bases between them. Germline CDR1 and CDR2: SGHRS and YFSETQ. This chain's CDR3 is CASRMALTGQATNEKLFF. CDR3 DNA: TGCGCCAGCAGAATGGCCCTTACAGGGCAAGCAACTAATGAAAAACTGTTTTTT. Together with reference TRBV5-1 and TRBJ1-4, the CDR3 gives the full variable domain: KAGVTQTPRYLIKTRGQQVTLSCSPISGHRSVSWYQQTPGQGLQFLFEYFSETQRNKGNFPGRFSGRQFSNSRSEMNVSTLELGDSALYLCASRMALTGQATNEKLFFGSGTQLSVL.

The chain has TRBV11-2 and TRBJ1-6; 8 bases match TRBD1. Germline assignment: CDR1 SGHAT and CDR2 FQNNGV. CDR3 size: 15 residues. J gave up 7 bases and V 1 base, and 3 bases lay outside the gene matches. DNA for the CDR3: TGTGCCAGCAGCTTAGGCGGGACAGGCAATTCACCCCTCCACTTT. Translating it yields CASSLGGTGNSPLHF.

This chain links TRBV28 with TRBJ1-2; tentatively, D is TRBD1 (5 bases). This CDR3 has 14 residues. Germline V gene lookup returns CDR1 MDHEN and CDR2 SYDVKM. V lost 4 bases and J 8 bases, leaving 17 bases between the germline ends. Here the CDR3 DNA reads TGTGCCAGCAGTTCCGAACAGGAGCAGCGGGGCTACACCTTC. Translation: CASSSEQEQRGYTF.

V gene TRBV5-6 combines with J gene TRBJ2-7; 7 bases are a match to TRBD1. J was trimmed by 5 bases and V by 2 bases; bases with no gene match: 7. This CDR3 spans 14 amino acids. CDR1 and CDR2 (germline): SGHDT, YYEEEE. The CDR3: CASSFGQGDDEQYF. The DNA for the CDR3 is TGTGCCAGCAGCTTTGGGCAGGGGGATGACGAGCAGTACTTC.

V and J are TRBV5-6 and TRBJ2-4; D gene unclear. The CDR3 contains 12 residues. V gave up 0 bases and J gave up 6 bases, with 4 bases separating them. Per germline, CDR1 SGHDT and CDR2 YYEEEE. CDR3 DNA: TGTGCCAGCAGCTTGGGGGTAAACATTCAGTACTTC. It specifies CASSLGVNIQYF.

The chain recombines TRBV11-2 with TRBJ2-3; the match to TRBD2 covers 9 bases. The junction had 5 bases not matched to a gene; V was cut back by 5 bases and J by 5 bases. CDR1 SGHAT and CDR2 FQNNGV come from the germline V gene. This CDR3 spans 14 amino acids. CDR3 protein: CASSPGTSLDTQYF. The CDR3, as DNA: TGTGCCAGCAGCCCTGGGACTAGCTTAGATACGCAGTATTTT. Based on the CDR3 plus reference TRBV11-2 and TRBJ2-3, the full variable domain is EAGVAQSPRYKIIEKRQSVAFWCNPISGHATLYWYQQILGQGPKLLIQFQNNGVVDDSQLPKDRFSAERLKGVDSTLKIQPAKLEDSAVYLCASSPGTSLDTQYFGPGTRLTVL.